The 27 T cell receptor beta chains given below trace back to one sample, sequenced in a study of early T cells in non-severe SARS-CoV-2 infection (dated by TCRdb to about 2021). The protocol used for the library was 5' RACE. Sequencing used a NextSeq 500. TCRdb took the public reads, trimmed them with fastp at Q25, ran MiXCR for clone calling and kept in-frame beta chains. All rows with the same CDR3 protein become a single entry with the most common DNA and genes. The sample table shows approximately 73,000 distinct CDR3 sequences, and around 10% are seen once. Of the sample, approximately 4.8% falls within the top ten clones. Source material: whole blood. Receptors originate from an adult who was a healthcare worker with PCR-confirmed SARS-CoV-2 infection or an uninfected control (not recorded which).

This clonotype occurred many times. For the CDR3, the DNA is TGCGCCAGCAGCTTGGAATCTGGTGAAAAACTGTTTTTT. Translating gives CASSLESGEKLFF. The rearrangement uses TRBV5-1 and TRBJ1-4; D remains unclear. V was shortened by 0 bases and J by 7 bases, with 7 bases between the two germline ends. CDR1 SGHRS and CDR2 YFSETQ come from the germline V gene. The CDR3 spans 13 residues.

This chain joins TRBV29-1 and TRBJ1-2; D gene uncertain. This CDR3 is built from 11 residues. The V gene's germline CDR1 is SQVTM and CDR2 ANQGSEA. V lost 7 bases, J lost 4 bases, and 10 bases lay in between. The CDR3 here is CSGVDSYGYTF. The CDR3 bases are TGCAGCGGTGTCGATAGCTATGGCTACACCTTC.

This clonotype was found many times. V and J are TRBV13 and TRBJ2-2, with TRBD1 identical over 9 bases. The J segment lost 4 bases and the V segment lost 5 bases, leaving 17 bases of the junction unmatched. The CDR3 loop spans 19 amino acids. In germline, CDR1 is PRHDT, CDR2 FYEKMQ (reference sequence). CDR3 loop: CASSPSGGQGVFGTGELFF. The CDR3 DNA reads as TGTGCCAGCAGCCCCTCCGGGGGACAGGGTGTTTTCGGCACCGGGGAGCTGTTTTTT. Full variable domain (rest looked up from reference TRBV13 and TRBJ2-2): AAGVIQSPRHLIKEKRETATLKCYPIPRHDTVYWYQQGPGQDPQFLISFYEKMQSDKGSIPDRFSAQQFSDYHSELNMSSLELGDSALYFCASSPSGGQGVFGTGELFFGEGSRLTVL.

The chain has TRBV7-9 and TRBJ1-1, with a possible D match to TRBD1 (6 bases). CDR3 length: 14 amino acids. V lost 4 bases to trimming and J lost 6 bases, with 15 bases between them. CDR1 and CDR2 (germline): SEHNR, FQNEAQ (reference sequence). CDR3 nucleotide sequence: TGTGCCAGCAGCTCCCTGGGCAGGGGCGCTGAAGCTTTCTTT. It translates to CASSSLGRGAEAFF.

This clonotype was picked up a small number of times. The chain couples TRBV4-2 to TRBJ2-5; 10 nucleotides agree with TRBD2. V lost 1 base, J lost 0 bases, and 5 bases stayed unmatched. CDR3 size: 17 residues. Germline values: CDR1 LGHNA, CDR2 YNFKEQ. CDR3 DNA sequence: TGTGCCAGCAGCCAAGTGACTAGCGGGCAGTACCAAGAGACCCAGTACTTC. This translates into CASSQVTSGQYQETQYF.

The chain has TRBV29-1 and TRBJ2-1, with 15 bases that match TRBD2. V was pared by 3 bases and J by 7 bases, with 7 bases of the junction left unmatched. The CDR3 covers 16 residues. In germline, CDR1 is SQVTM, CDR2 ANQGSEA. CDR3 DNA sequence: TGCAGCGTTGATGGGACTAGCGGGGGGTCCCTAAATGAGCAGTTCTTC. Translated, it gives CSVDGTSGGSLNEQFF.

J is TRBJ2-3 and V is TRBV2; TRBD1 matches 8 bases. The CDR3 is 15 amino acids. Germline CDR1 is SNHLY and CDR2 is FYNNEI. Germline trimming cut 5 bases from V and 2 bases from J; bases unmatched to any gene: 6. The DNA of the CDR3 is TGTGCCAGCAGTAGGGGGACAGGACCCACAGATACGCAGTATTTT. This sequence encodes CASSRGTGPTDTQYF.

This clonotype came up a few times. The chain carries TRBV19 and TRBJ2-3, with a tentative D call TRBD2 (5 bases). The CDR3 contains 14 residues. Germline CDR1 and CDR2: LNHDA and SQIVND (reference sequence). V was shortened by 1 base and J by 2 bases, with 7 bases between the two germline ends. The CDR3 coding sequence is TGTGCCAGTAGTATAGGACTAAACACAGATACGCAGTATTTT. Protein product: CASSIGLNTDTQYF.

This clonotype was detected many times. V is TRBV7-2 and J is TRBJ2-7; D not resolved. V was pared by 1 base and J by 7 bases, with 14 bases between. This CDR3 comprises 14 residues. The V gene's germline CDR1 is SGHTA and CDR2 FQGNSA. CDR3 loop: CASSLDPGRYEQYF. CDR3 coding DNA: TGTGCCAGCAGCTTAGATCCCGGGCGATATGAGCAGTACTTC.

The chain's CDR3 is CASSPQGADGYTF. The CDR3 DNA sequence: TGTGCCAGCAGCCCACAGGGGGCGGATGGCTACACCTTC. The chain carries TRBV6-2 or TRBV6-3 and TRBJ1-2; 9 nucleotides line up with TRBD1. Germline CDR1 MNHEY, CDR2 SVGEGT. The V segment lost 6 bases and the J segment 6 bases; nucleotides outside the gene matches: 5. The CDR3 extends over 13 amino acids.

Only a few counts were recorded for this clonotype. The chain recombines TRBV6-4 with TRBJ1-5, with D possibly TRBD1 on 5 matching bases. Per germline, CDR1 MRHNA and CDR2 SNTAGT. V was clipped by 3 bases and J by 7 bases, with 16 bases between them. The CDR3 totals 15 residues. This CDR3 reads CASSEGLFPGQPQHF. In nucleotides, the CDR3 is TGTGCCAGCAGTGAGGGACTTTTCCCTGGCCAGCCCCAGCATTTT.

This clonotype was seen at least ten times. The chain has TRBV7-2 and TRBJ2-7; 8 bases agree with TRBD2. The CDR3 is 15 amino acids. Trimming took 6 bases from V and 2 from J; bases not matched to a gene: 9. Germline lookup yields CDR1 SGHTA and CDR2 FQGNSA. CDR3 sequence: CASRLNRGGTYEQYF. The CDR3 bases are TGTGCCAGCAGACTGAACCGGGGGGGGACCTACGAGCAGTACTTC. Full variable domain (remainder filled in from reference TRBV7-2 and TRBJ2-7): GAGVSQSPSNKVTEKGKDVELRCDPISGHTALYWYRQSLGQGLEFLIYFQGNSAPDKSGLPSDRFSAERTGGSVSTLTIQRTQQEDSAVYLCASRLNRGGTYEQYFGPGTRLTVT.

This clonotype was observed a few times. J is TRBJ2-7 and V is TRBV9; 7 bases are a match to TRBD2. Per the germline V gene, CDR1 is SGDLS and CDR2 is YYNGEE. V gave up 4 bases and J gave up 3 bases; unmatched junction bases: 22. The CDR3 is 19 residues long. The CDR3 loop is CASSPLLESVGGGSYEQYF. The DNA for the CDR3 is TGTGCCAGCAGCCCCCTTCTCGAGTCTGTAGGCGGGGGAAGCTACGAGCAGTACTTC.

The chain combines TRBV5-6 with TRBJ2-7, with TRBD2 as a possible D gene (5 bases). Germline V gene lookup returns CDR1 SGHDT and CDR2 YYEEEE. Trimming shortened V by 1 base and J by 3 bases, and 8 bases separated the two germline ends. This CDR3 is built from 13 residues. DNA of the CDR3: TGTGCCAGCAGCTTGCCGGCGGGCTACGAGCAGTACTTC. The encoded protein is CASSLPAGYEQYF.

The sample holds many counts of this clonotype. The gene calls are TRBV19 and TRBJ1-5, with 9 bases matching TRBD1. J lost 7 bases, V lost 6 bases, and 13 bases had no gene match. Germline loops: CDR1 LNHDA, CDR2 SQIVND (reference sequence). This CDR3 has 16 residues. The CDR3 nucleotides are TGTGCCAGTAGAACTGGAACGGGACAGGGTTGGCAGCCCCAGCATTTT. The encoded protein is CASRTGTGQGWQPQHF.

By frequency in the sample, this clonotype is large (0.1 to 1%). The chain has TRBV4-1 and TRBJ2-1, with D unclear. V was pared by 3 bases and J by 10 bases, with 16 bases between. This CDR3 comprises 14 residues. Germline CDR1 reads MGHRA; CDR2 reads YSYEKL. This CDR3 reads CASSHPGQVREQFF. The CDR3 DNA follows: TGCGCCAGCAGCCACCCCGGGCAGGTTAGAGAGCAGTTCTTC.

This clonotype occurred many times. This rearrangement joins TRBV7-8 to TRBJ2-5; D not certain. V was trimmed by 6 bases and J by 1 base, leaving 6 bases between them. CDR1 and CDR2 from the germline V gene are SGHVS and FQNEAQ. The CDR3 extends over 12 amino acids. This CDR3 reads CASRAVQETQYF. In DNA, the CDR3 is TGTGCCAGCAGGGCGGTCCAAGAGACCCAGTACTTC.

CDR3 sequence reads: CASSLGGSSETQYF. The CDR3 region has the DNA TGTGCCAGCAGTCTGGGGGGTTCGTCAGAGACCCAGTACTTC. The chain links TRBV11-2 to TRBJ2-5, with D maybe TRBD2 (6 bases). Germline V gene data show CDR1 as SGHAT and CDR2 as FQNNGV. The CDR3 contains 14 residues. The germline V and J ends were trimmed by 6 bases and 4 bases, with 15 bases remaining between them.

The chain couples TRBV5-1 to TRBJ2-3; 7 bases are shared with TRBD1. The CDR3 covers 15 residues. The junction had 11 bases not matched to a gene; V was cut back by 4 bases and J by 6 bases. In germline, CDR1 is SGHRS, CDR2 YFSETQ. CDR3 sequence (DNA): TGCGCCAGCAGCGGTCAGACAGGGATGGGGGATACGCAGTATTTT. Translated: CASSGQTGMGDTQYF. Looking up the rest from reference TRBV5-1 and TRBJ2-3 gives the full variable domain: KAGVTQTPRYLIKTRGQQVTLSCSPISGHRSVSWYQQTPGQGLQFLFEYFSETQRNKGNFPGRFSGRQFSNSRSEMNVSTLELGDSALYLCASSGQTGMGDTQYFGPGTRLTVL.

This clonotype was detected only a few times. This sequence joins TRBV2 and TRBJ2-1; the D is unclear. CDR3 size: 12 residues. Germline CDR1 reads SNHLY; CDR2 reads FYNNEI. Trimming removed 6 bases at V and 2 bases at J, with 5 bases between. The CDR3: CASSPTYNEQFF. The CDR3 DNA sequence: TGTGCCAGCAGCCCGACCTACAATGAGCAGTTCTTC.

This clonotype was seen at least ten times. The chain uses TRBV3-1 and TRBJ2-7, with D uncertain. Germline V gene sequence: CDR1 LGHDT, CDR2 YNNKEL (reference sequence). V was shortened by 2 bases and J by 0 bases, with 5 bases between the two germline ends. CDR3 size: 13 residues. CDR3 DNA sequence: TGTGCCAGCAGCCAACCAAGCTCCTACGAGCAGTACTTC. It translates to CASSQPSSYEQYF.

This clonotype has a handful of counts. This sequence joins TRBV29-1 and TRBJ2-7, with D perhaps given as TRBD1 or TRBD2 (5 bases each). CDR1 and CDR2 from the germline V gene are SQVTM and ANQGSEA. V was cut by 2 bases and J by 2 bases, with 16 bases left in between. This CDR3 comprises 15 residues. As DNA, the CDR3 is TGCAGCGTTGAAACCCGGGACCTTGGAGCCTACGAGCAGTACTTC. Translating it yields CSVETRDLGAYEQYF.

The sample holds many counts of this clonotype. The J gene is TRBJ2-4, the V gene TRBV27; TRBD2 is a possible D gene (5 bases). CDR3 length: 14 amino acids. In germline, CDR1 is MNHEY, CDR2 SMNVEV (reference sequence). V shed 4 bases and J shed 8 bases, with 15 bases lying between them. The CDR3 DNA reads as TGTGCCAGCAGTTCTAGGGTCCTGAGGGACATTCAGTACTTC. Its translation: CASSSRVLRDIQYF.

This sequence joins TRBV2 and TRBJ2-6; D possibly corresponds to TRBD2 (5 bases). Germline lookup yields CDR1 SNHLY and CDR2 FYNNEI. V lost 6 bases to trimming and J lost 4 bases, with 13 bases between them. This CDR3 contains 15 residues. In DNA, the CDR3 is TGTGCCAGCAGGGGGAGTCAGACCGGGGCCAACGTCCTGACTTTC. Encoded protein: CASRGSQTGANVLTF.

V gene TRBV10-3 combines with J gene TRBJ2-3; 9 bases agree with TRBD1. The germline gives CDR1 ENHRY, CDR2 SYGVKD. Losses at the gene ends were 11 bases for V and 1 base for J; bases not matched to a gene: 10. The CDR3 loop spans 15 amino acids. CDR3 sequence reads: CALAAGTGRTDTQYF. The CDR3 DNA follows: TGTGCCTTAGCAGCCGGGACAGGGCGCACAGATACGCAGTATTTT.

The chain is built from TRBV15 and TRBJ2-1, with unresolved D. In germline, CDR1 is LNHNV, CDR2 YYDKDF (reference sequence). Trimming stripped 0 bases from V and 10 bases from J, with 7 bases between. The CDR3 runs 12 residues. CDR3 protein: CATSRDLGEQFF. The DNA of the CDR3 is TGTGCCACCAGCAGAGATTTGGGGGAGCAGTTCTTC. The full variable domain, with the rest looked up from reference TRBV15 and TRBJ2-1, is DAMVIQNPRYQVTQFGKPVTLSCSQTLNHNVMYWYQQKSSQAPKLLFHYYDKDFNNEADTPDNFQSRRPNTSFCFLDIRSPGLGDTAMYLCATSRDLGEQFFGPGTRLTVL.

This clonotype was counted a few times. The V gene is TRBV11-1, the J gene TRBJ2-2; TRBD1 matches 7 bases. The ends lost 5 bases at V and 2 bases at J; junction bases unmatched: 8. This CDR3 has 16 amino acids. Per the germline V gene, CDR1 is SGHAT and CDR2 is FQDESV (reference sequence). The CDR3 loop is CASSALTGSNTGELFF. DNA for the CDR3: TGTGCCAGCAGCGCATTGACAGGGAGCAACACCGGGGAGCTGTTTTTT.